What follows describes a single T cell receptor beta chain. This sample is drawn from a study of blood T cell repertoires in COVID-19. Overall study: Samples of COVID-19 (acute and convalescent) were obtained from the United States, Italy and Spain. The analysed material was cDNA or gDNA that came from T cells, B-cell-depleted T cells, or PBMCs.

In the study's own analysis: Cell counts per sample came from amplifying reference gene primers. TCRdb keeps only in-frame clones here, not all; method: immunoSEQ multiplex PCR. V and J calls and clone size follow that table, whereas D and trimming were derived from the DNA. The profile shows 100,000 or so clones, 70% to 85% of them singletons. The CDR3 is made up of 16 amino acids. The V and J ends lost 0 bases and 0 bases respectively, with 6 bases between them. Germline lookup yields CDR1 SGHDN and CDR2 FVKESK. The chain couples TRBV14 to TRBJ1-6; D uncertain. Sequencing input: peripheral blood. This sequence was found in a man aged 55 to 70 with active or convalescent COVID-19. This chain's CDR3 is CASSQEPSSYNSPLHF. The CDR3, as DNA: TGTGCCAGCAGCCAAGAGCCGAGCTCCTATAATTCACCCCTCCACTTT.